These T cell receptor beta chains were read from a single sample in a study of shared clonotypes between healthy human individuals. Clones were read by immunoSEQ multiplex PCR, and TCRdb kept only the in-frame ones, dropping some. Found here are hundreds of thousands of clones, more than 70% of them singletons; the top ten hold about 1.8%. Sequencing was performed on memory CD4+ T cells sorted from blood. Every receptor here comes from a woman under 40 in good health. CDR3s include the opening cysteine and the closing phenylalanine or tryptophan. Each record gives: clone size, D gene, J gene, V gene, CDR3 DNA, CDR3 protein. The D gene is left open where the match is weak. Some rows have no size entry. The others give once, few or many, or a class for an expanded clone.

clone_size: NA
d_call: NA
j_call: TRBJ2-3
v_call: TRBV4-2
cdr3_nt: TGTGCCAGCAGCCAAGAGAGAGGTGGGGCAGGCACAGATACGCAGTATTTT
cdr3_aa: CASSQERGGAGTDTQYF

clone_size: NA
d_call: TRBD2
j_call: TRBJ2-3
v_call: TRBV5-1
cdr3_nt: TGCGCCAGCAGCATACTCAACCTAGCGGGAGGACCAGATACGCAGTATTTT
cdr3_aa: CASSILNLAGGPDTQYF

clone_size: NA
d_call: TRBD2
j_call: TRBJ2-1
v_call: TRBV5-1
cdr3_nt: TGCGCCAGCAGCGCCTTAGCGGGAGTTACTAGTGAGCAGTTCTTC
cdr3_aa: CASSALAGVTSEQFF

clone_size: many
d_call: NA
j_call: TRBJ1-4
v_call: TRBV9
cdr3_nt: TGTGCCAGCAGCTTCGGGGGCAGCCCAACGGAAAAACTGTTTTTT
cdr3_aa: CASSFGGSPTEKLFF

clone_size: NA
d_call: NA
j_call: TRBJ2-4
v_call: TRBV9
cdr3_nt: TGTGCCAGCAGCGTAGGAGGGAACGTTGACATTCAGTACTTC
cdr3_aa: CASSVGGNVDIQYF

clone_size: NA
d_call: NA
j_call: TRBJ2-7
v_call: TRBV7-9
cdr3_nt: TGTGCCAGCAGCCGGGGACATCCCAGCTCCTACGAGCAGTACTTC
cdr3_aa: CASSRGHPSSYEQYF

clone_size: NA
d_call: NA
j_call: TRBJ2-3
v_call: TRBV12-5
cdr3_nt: TGTGCTAGTGGTTTGAGTCACCTCACAGATACGCAGTATTTT
cdr3_aa: CASGLSHLTDTQYF

clone_size: NA
d_call: NA
j_call: TRBJ1-5
v_call: TRBV6-6
cdr3_nt: TGTGCCGCGGGGACTAGCAATCAGCCCCAGCATTTT
cdr3_aa: CAAGTSNQPQHF

clone_size: NA
d_call: NA
j_call: TRBJ2-7
v_call: TRBV28
cdr3_nt: TGTGCCAGCAGTATAGCCGCGGCGGGAAGTTACGAGCAGTACTTC
cdr3_aa: CASSIAAAGSYEQYF

clone_size: NA
d_call: NA
j_call: TRBJ2-3
v_call: TRBV29-1
cdr3_nt: TGCAGCGTAGGGTATAGCGTGAGCACAGATACGCAGTATTTT
cdr3_aa: CSVGYSVSTDTQYF

clone_size: NA
d_call: TRBD2
j_call: TRBJ2-1
v_call: TRBV30
cdr3_nt: TGTGCCTGGAGCAGGACTAGCAGTTACAATGAGCAGTTCTTC
cdr3_aa: CAWSRTSSYNEQFF

clone_size: NA
d_call: TRBD2
j_call: TRBJ2-1
v_call: TRBV5-6
cdr3_nt: TGTGCCAGCACCCCGACTAGCGGGATAATCTCCTACAATGAGCAGTTCTTC
cdr3_aa: CASTPTSGIISYNEQFF

clone_size: NA
d_call: NA
j_call: TRBJ1-1
v_call: TRBV5-1
cdr3_nt: TGCGCCAGCAGCTCAGACAGCATGAACACTGAAGCTTTCTTT
cdr3_aa: CASSSDSMNTEAFF

clone_size: NA
d_call: NA
j_call: TRBJ2-1
v_call: TRBV18
cdr3_nt: TGTGCCAGCTCACCGGCTAGCTACAATGAGCAGTTCTTC
cdr3_aa: CASSPASYNEQFF

clone_size: few
d_call: TRBD1
j_call: TRBJ2-7
v_call: TRBV11-1
cdr3_nt: TGTGCCAGCAGCAGTGGGGACAGCACCTACGAGCAGTACTTC
cdr3_aa: CASSSGDSTYEQYF

clone_size: NA
d_call: NA
j_call: TRBJ1-1
v_call: TRBV19
cdr3_nt: TGTGCCAGTAGTAACCAGCTAAACACTGAAGCTTTCTTT
cdr3_aa: CASSNQLNTEAFF

clone_size: once
d_call: NA
j_call: TRBJ1-2
v_call: TRBV18
cdr3_nt: TGTGCCAGCTCACCAGGCCCAGGATATAACTATGGCTACACCTTC
cdr3_aa: CASSPGPGYNYGYTF